The rows below give T cell receptor beta chains drawn from one sample of a study of vaccination and CD4 T cells after COVID-19. The antigens these receptors bind are not known. TCRdb re-analysed the PCR reads in MiXCR, keeping a single row per CDR3 protein. The table records about 20,000 distinct CDR3 sequences, around 63% of them present only once. The sequencing input was CD4+ T cells from blood, cultured in vitro. These TCRs come from a human donor who had recovered from COVID-19. CDR3s include the opening cysteine and the closing phenylalanine or tryptophan. The D gene is left open where the match is weak. Some rows have no size entry. The others give once, few or many, or a class for an expanded clone.

V: TRBV11-3; size: .; J: TRBJ2-5; D: TRBD2; DNA: TGTGCCAGCAGCAAAGCGGGAGTAGGAGAGACCCAGTACTTC; CDR3: CASSKAGVGETQYF
V: TRBV19; size: .; J: TRBJ2-2; D: .; DNA: TGTGCCAGTAGTATAAGAAGTACGAACACCGGGGAGCTGTTTTTT; CDR3: CASSIRSTNTGELFF
V: TRBV2; size: .; J: TRBJ2-7; D: TRBD2; DNA: TGTGCCAGCATGCGGGGGTCCGGGGGACTCGAGCAGTACTTC; CDR3: CASMRGSGGLEQYF
V: TRBV2; size: .; J: TRBJ1-1; D: TRBD1; DNA: TGTGCCAGCAGTACAGGGGGCTTCCGTACAGCTTTCTTT; CDR3: CASSTGGFRTAFF
V: TRBV7-3; size: .; J: TRBJ2-1; D: .; DNA: TGTGCCAGCAGCTTAAGTTACCGGGACCGCATGTTCTTC; CDR3: CASSLSYRDRMFF
V: TRBV24-1; size: .; J: TRBJ2-7; D: .; DNA: TGTGCCACCAGTGACCCCGCGGGGGCGGACGAGCAGTACTTC; CDR3: CATSDPAGADEQYF
V: TRBV24-1; size: .; J: TRBJ1-2; D: .; DNA: TGTGCCACCAGTGATTGGAACCGCAACTATGGCTACACCTTC; CDR3: CATSDWNRNYGYTF
V: TRBV6-2/TRBV6-3; size: once; J: TRBJ1-2; D: .; DNA: TGTGCCAGCACCACCCACTACACTGGGAGGAGTCATCACACCTTC; CDR3: CASTTHYTGRSHHTF
V: TRBV15; size: few; J: TRBJ1-5; D: .; DNA: TGTGCCACCAGCAGAGACGTAGTAGATCAGCCCCAGCATTTT; CDR3: CATSRDVVDQPQHF
V: TRBV20-1; size: once; J: TRBJ2-7; D: .; DNA: TGCAGTGCTAGAGAAAGGGGCAGCCTTGGAGAGCAGTACTTC; CDR3: CSARERGSLGEQYF
V: TRBV6-2/TRBV6-3; size: .; J: TRBJ1-2; D: .; DNA: TGTGCCAGCAGTCCCCCGCGGCCCCCCTGGGATGGCTACACCTTC; CDR3: CASSPPRPPWDGYTF
V: TRBV6-4; size: few; J: TRBJ1-2; D: .; DNA: TGTGCCAGCAGTGAGGAAAGTTACACCTTC; CDR3: CASSEESYTF
V: TRBV7-9; size: .; J: TRBJ1-1; D: .; DNA: TGTGCCAGCAGCTTACTCCGGGACAACCCTGAAGCTTTCTTT; CDR3: CASSLLRDNPEAFF
V: TRBV7-9; size: .; J: TRBJ1-5; D: .; DNA: TGTGCCAGCAGCTTAGACCCAGTTGGGCCCCAGCATTTT; CDR3: CASSLDPVGPQHF